What follows is one TCR beta chain and its context. The data belong to a study of blood T cell repertoires in COVID-19. The V and J ends lost 2 bases and 7 bases respectively, with 11 bases between them. The CDR3 is 14 amino acids. Per the germline V gene, CDR1 is SEHNR and CDR2 is FQNEAQ (reference sequence). Method: immunoSEQ multiplex PCR; TCRdb's copy keeps in-frame clones and lacks some. The sample consists of approximately 270,000 clones, approximately 90% of them appearing once. The chain has TRBV7-9 and TRBJ1-4, with unresolved D. Sequenced: PBMCs or T cells enriched from blood (not recorded which). The sequence was collected from a human donor in a cohort exposed to, infected with or recovered from COVID-19 (not recorded which). The donor label of this sample is uncertain. The CDR3 DNA sequence: TGTGCCAGCAGCTTAACGGTAAAAACTGAAAAACTGTTTTTT. This translates into CASSLTVKTEKLFF.